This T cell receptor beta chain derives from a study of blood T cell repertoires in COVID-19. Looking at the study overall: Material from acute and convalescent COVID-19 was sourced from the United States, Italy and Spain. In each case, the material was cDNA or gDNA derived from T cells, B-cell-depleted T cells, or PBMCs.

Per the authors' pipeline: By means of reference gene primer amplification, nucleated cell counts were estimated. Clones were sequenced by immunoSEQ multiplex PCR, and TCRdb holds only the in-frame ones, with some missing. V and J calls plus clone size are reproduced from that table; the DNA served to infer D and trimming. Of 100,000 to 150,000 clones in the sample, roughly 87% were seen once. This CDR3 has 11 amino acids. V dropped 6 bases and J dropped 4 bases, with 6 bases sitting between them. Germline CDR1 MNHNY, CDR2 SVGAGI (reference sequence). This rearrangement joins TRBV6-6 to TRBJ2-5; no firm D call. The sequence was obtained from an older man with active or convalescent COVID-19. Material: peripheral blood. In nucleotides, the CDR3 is TGTGCCAGCAGCCCTCGAGAGACCCAGTACTTC. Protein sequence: CASSPRETQYF.